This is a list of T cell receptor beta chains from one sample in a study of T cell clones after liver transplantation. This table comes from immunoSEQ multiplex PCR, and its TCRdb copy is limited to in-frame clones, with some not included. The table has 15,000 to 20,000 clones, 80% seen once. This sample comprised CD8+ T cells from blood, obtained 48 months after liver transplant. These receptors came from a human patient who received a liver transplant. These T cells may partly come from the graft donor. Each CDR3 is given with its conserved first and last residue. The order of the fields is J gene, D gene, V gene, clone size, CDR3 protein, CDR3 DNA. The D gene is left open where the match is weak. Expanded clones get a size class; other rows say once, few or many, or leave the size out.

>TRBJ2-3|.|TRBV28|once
CASSLGGWGGTDTQYF
TGTGCCAGCAGTTTAGGGGGGTGGGGCGGCACAGATACGCAGTATTTT
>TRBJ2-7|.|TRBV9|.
CASSVGSDEQYF
TGTGCCAGCAGCGTAGGCTCGGACGAGCAGTACTTC
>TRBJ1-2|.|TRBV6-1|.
CASMEIWDYGYTF
TGTGCCAGCATGGAGATTTGGGATTATGGCTACACCTTC
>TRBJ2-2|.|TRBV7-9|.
CASSLLGLGELFF
TGCGCCAGCAGCCTTCTAGGCCTCGGGGAGCTGTTTTTT
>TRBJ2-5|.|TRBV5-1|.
CASSLAQETQYF
TGCGCCAGCAGCTTGGCCCAAGAGACCCAGTACTTC
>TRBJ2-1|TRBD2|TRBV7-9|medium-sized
CASSLGSGGLLSEQFF
TGTGCCAGCAGCTTAGGTAGCGGGGGCCTGCTCAGTGAGCAGTTCTTC
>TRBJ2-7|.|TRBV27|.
CASSLGILYEQYF
TGTGCCAGCAGTTTGGGCATACTCTACGAGCAGTACTTC
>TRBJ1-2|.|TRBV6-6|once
CASRRSFREHIYGYTF
TGTGCCAGCAGACGGTCGTTCCGGGAACATATCTATGGCTACACCTTC
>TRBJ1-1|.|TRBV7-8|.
CASSLQGSEAFF
TGTGCCAGCAGCTTACAGGGATCTGAAGCTTTCTTT
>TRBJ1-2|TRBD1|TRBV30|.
CALLPGQIYGYTF
TGTGCCTTATTACCGGGACAGATCTATGGCTACACCTTC
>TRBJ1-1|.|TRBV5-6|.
CASSQMNTEAFF
TGTGCCAGCAGCCAGATGAACACTGAAGCTTTCTTT
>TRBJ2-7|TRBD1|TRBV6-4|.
CASRQQGQGEQYF
TGTGCCAGCAGACAACAGGGACAGGGCGAGCAGTACTTC
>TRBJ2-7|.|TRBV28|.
CASSLYYEQYF
TGTGCCAGCAGTCTCTACTACGAGCAGTACTTC
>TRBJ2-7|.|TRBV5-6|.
CASSGGDEPGMGQYF
TGTGCCAGCAGCGGTGGAGACGAACCAGGGATGGGGCAGTACTTC
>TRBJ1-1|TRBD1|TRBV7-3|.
CASSPLAGGIDTEAFF
TGTGCCAGCAGCCCACTGGCAGGGGGCATAGACACTGAAGCTTTCTTT
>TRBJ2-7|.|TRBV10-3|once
CAISDPDSYEQYF
TGTGCCATCAGTGACCCCGACAGCTACGAGCAGTACTTC
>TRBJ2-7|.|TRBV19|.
CASSFTLDRQTYEQYF
TGTGCCAGTAGTTTTACTTTAGACAGACAAACCTACGAGCAGTACTTC
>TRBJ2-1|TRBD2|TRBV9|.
CASSVAGLATNEQFF
TGTGCCAGCAGCGTAGCAGGACTAGCGACAAATGAGCAGTTCTTC
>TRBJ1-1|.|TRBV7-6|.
CASSSSGLMNTEAFF
TGTGCCAGCAGCTCATCGGGCCTAATGAACACTGAAGCTTTCTTT
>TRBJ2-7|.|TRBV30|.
CAWTKGRYEQYF
TGTGCCTGGACAAAAGGCCGGTACGAGCAGTACTTC
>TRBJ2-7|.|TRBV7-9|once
CASSSPGQPYEQYF
TGTGCCAGCAGCTCCCCGGGGCAGCCCTACGAGCAGTACTTC
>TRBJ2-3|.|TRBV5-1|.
CASSFKGGAGAVF
TGCGCCAGCAGCTTCAAAGGCGGGGCCGGGGCGGTTTTT
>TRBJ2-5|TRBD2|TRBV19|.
CASSGTSGMETQYF
TGTGCCAGTAGCGGGACTAGCGGGATGGAGACCCAGTACTTC
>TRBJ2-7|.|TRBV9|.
CASSAGPGDRGEQYF
TGTGCCAGCAGCGCCGGACCAGGGGATCGTGGGGAGCAGTACTTC
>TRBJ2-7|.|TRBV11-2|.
CASSLSGTPYEQYF
TGTGCCAGCAGCCTGTCCGGGACACCCTACGAGCAGTACTTC
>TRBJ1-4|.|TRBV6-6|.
CASSVAGGTNEKLFF
TGTGCCAGCAGTGTAGCCGGAGGGACTAATGAAAAACTGTTTTTT